The TCR beta chain described here comes from a study of CD4+ T cells in melanoma (dated by TCRdb to between 2021 and 2022). Notes on the research overall: The study examined neoantigen-specific CD4+ T cells in human melanoma.

The donors were melanoma patients. Library preparation used the immunoSEQ multiplex PCR assay. Sourced from immuneACCESS, this table was stored by TCRdb with only in-frame sequences that have V and J called. A share of the clones is absent; for the studies checked, an unresolved V gene accounts for under half, and the remainder has no known explanation. Within this sample are around 13,000 clones, with about 64% of them counted one time only. The top ten hold about 20% of the sample. In the case of this clone: Its antigen has not been determined. Per-base qualities were not stored, and no clone one base away is much larger.

V loses 6 bases, J loses 7 bases, and the germline ends lie 15 bases apart. The CDR3 has 12 amino acids, counting the end cysteine and phenylalanine. The retained sequence is limited to the CDR3, 36 bases, with the frame set at the first base. Looking up the germline V gene yields CDR1 SQVTM and CDR2 ANQGSEA. Results the study describes overall, beyond this receptor: Diverse differentiation states were reported to be shown by neoantigen-specific CD4+ T cells in melanoma. The report described a correlation between neoantigen-specific CD4+ T cells and the function of CD8+ T cells, macrophages and B cells.

Sequencing input: cells from a culture (not recorded whether cultured in vitro). This TCR was recovered from a human donor with melanoma. The rearrangement combines TRBV29-1 with TRBJ2-5; D gene: possibly TRBD1, on 5 matching bases. The CDR3 in this case is CSVNTGSGTQYF. The nucleotides are TGCAGCGTCAATACAGGCTCGGGGACCCAGTACTTC.